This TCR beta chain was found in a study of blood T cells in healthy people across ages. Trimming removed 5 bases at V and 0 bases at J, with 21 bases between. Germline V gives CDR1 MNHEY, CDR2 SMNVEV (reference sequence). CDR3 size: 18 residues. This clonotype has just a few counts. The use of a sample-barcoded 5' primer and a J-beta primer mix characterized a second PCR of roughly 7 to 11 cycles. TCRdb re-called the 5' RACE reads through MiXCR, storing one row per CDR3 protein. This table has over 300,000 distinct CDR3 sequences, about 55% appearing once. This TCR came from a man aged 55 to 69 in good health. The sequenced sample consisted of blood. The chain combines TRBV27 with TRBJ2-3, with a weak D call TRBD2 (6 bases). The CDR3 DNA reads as TGTGCCAGCAGTGCTAGAACAAGCGGGCCCGCTAGCACAGATACGCAGTATTTT. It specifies CASSARTSGPASTDTQYF.